Each of the 14 T cell receptor beta chains below was sequenced from the same sample in a study of graft-versus-host responses after intestinal transplantation. Clones were read by immunoSEQ multiplex PCR, and TCRdb kept only the in-frame ones, dropping some. The repertoire holds around 77,000 clones, with just under 95% as singletons. For these TCRs, the target antigens are not known. The input for sequencing was unstimulated CD8+ T cells sorted from spleen or lymph node cells, taken before intestinal transplant. All receptors come from a human donor who received an intestinal transplant.

V and J are TRBV15 and TRBJ2-2, with D perhaps matching TRBD2 (5 bases). The CDR3 runs to 16 residues. In germline, CDR1 is LNHNV, CDR2 YYDKDF (reference sequence). Trimming removed 2 bases at V and 6 bases at J, with 16 bases between. The CDR3 loop is CATSRPGKTGPGELFF. The CDR3 DNA reads TGTGCCACCAGCAGACCGGGAAAAACTGGTCCCGGGGAGCTGTTTTTT.

This chain connects TRBV13 to TRBJ1-6; D is unclear. CDR3 length: 12 amino acids. Trimming took 5 bases from V and 5 from J, leaving 4 bases between them. Germline assignment: CDR1 PRHDT and CDR2 FYEKMQ (reference sequence). DNA for the CDR3: TGTGCCAGCAGCCAGGATAATTCACCCCTCCACTTT. Translating gives CASSQDNSPLHF.

This chain connects TRBV10-3 to TRBJ2-5; 7 positions agree with TRBD1. With the DNA end fitting TRBJ2-7 better, the J assignment may be wrong. The CDR3 contains 13 residues. CDR1 is ENHRY and CDR2 is SYGVKD in the germline V gene. The CDR3 coding sequence is TGTGCCATCAGTCCGACAGGGACCTACGAGCAGTACTTC. The encoded protein is CAISPTGTYEQYF.

The J gene is TRBJ1-1, the V gene TRBV9, with unresolved D. Germline loops: CDR1 SGDLS, CDR2 YYNGEE. Trimming stripped 0 bases from V and 8 bases from J, with 11 bases between. The CDR3 has 13 residues. The CDR3 is CASSVGASGEAFF. In DNA, the CDR3 is TGTGCCAGCAGCGTAGGAGCCTCAGGAGAAGCTTTCTTT.

The V gene is TRBV5-1, the J gene TRBJ2-3, with 10 positions matching TRBD2. V shed 0 bases and J 9 bases; nucleotides not matched to a gene: 7. The germline CDR1 and CDR2 sequences are SGHRS and YFSETQ. CDR3 length: 15 amino acids. CDR3 protein: CASSLVPSGRKTQYF. The CDR3 DNA is TGCGCCAGCAGCTTGGTTCCTAGCGGGAGAAAAACGCAGTATTTT.

This chain uses TRBV7-2 with TRBJ2-1; tentative D call: TRBD2 (5 bases). This CDR3 is built from 16 residues. Between the trimmed V and J ends, which lost 4 bases and 3 bases, there was a span of 16 bases. Looked up from germline, CDR1 is SGHTA and CDR2 is FQGNSA. CDR3 in amino acids: CASSSRSRADYNEQFF. The CDR3 coding sequence is TGTGCCAGCAGCTCCAGGTCGAGGGCAGACTACAATGAGCAGTTCTTC.

The genes are TRBV27 and TRBJ2-5; D might be TRBD2 (5 bases). This CDR3 comprises 15 residues. V lost 3 bases, J lost 5 bases, and 16 bases lay in between. CDR1 is MNHEY and CDR2 is SMNVEV in the germline V gene (reference sequence). The CDR3 DNA is TGTGCCAGCAGTTTCACATCCGGGATTCAGGAGACCCAGTACTTC. As protein: CASSFTSGIQETQYF.

The chain combines TRBV21-1 with TRBJ2-1; the DNA was not compared with TRBD2, the D call given in the table. TRBV21-1 is a known pseudogene. The CDR3 consists of 19 residues. The CDR3 coding sequence is TGTGCCAGCAGCAAAGGTCTTGGTCAGGCGGGAGGGCCGGGGAATGAGCAGTTCTTC. It yields the protein CASSKGLGQAGGPGNEQFF.

V gene TRBV29-1 combines with J gene TRBJ2-3, with a tentative D call TRBD2 (5 bases). The CDR3 consists of 16 residues. Germline values: CDR1 SQVTM, CDR2 ANQGSEA. Trimming removed 7 bases at V and 0 bases at J, with 20 bases between. In DNA, the CDR3 is TGCAGCGCCACTCTCGGACTGACAACTAGCACAGATACGCAGTATTTT. Its protein is CSATLGLTTSTDTQYF.

The V gene is TRBV27, the J gene TRBJ2-1, with 7 nucleotides matching TRBD2. CDR3 length equals 14 residues. J lost 4 bases, V lost 7 bases, and 7 bases had no gene match. Germline loops: CDR1 MNHEY, CDR2 SMNVEV (reference sequence). The CDR3 bases are TGTGCCAGCAATCCGAGCGGGGTATACAATGAGCAGTTCTTC. Protein: CASNPSGVYNEQFF.

The chain has TRBV27 and TRBJ2-3; D is uncertain. Between the trimmed V and J ends, which lost 3 bases and 4 bases, there was a span of 5 bases. Looked up from germline, CDR1 is MNHEY and CDR2 is SMNVEV (reference sequence). The CDR3 runs to 12 residues. Written as DNA, the CDR3 is TGTGCCAGCAGTTTTTCCCCAGATACGCAGTATTTT. Translated: CASSFSPDTQYF.

The chain is built from TRBV28 and TRBJ1-1; unclear D gene. V was clipped by 5 bases and J by 5 bases, with 12 bases between them. CDR3 size: 13 residues. The germline gives CDR1 MDHEN, CDR2 SYDVKM. CDR3 coding DNA: TGTGCCAGCAGTCTAGGGAAGAGGACTGAAGCTTTCTTT. It translates to CASSLGKRTEAFF.

The chain has TRBV27 and TRBJ2-2; D tentatively reads TRBD1 or TRBD2 (7 bases each). This CDR3 contains 14 residues. Looked up from germline, CDR1 is MNHEY and CDR2 is SMNVEV (reference sequence). Trimming removed 2 bases at V and 6 bases at J, with 10 bases between. CDR3: CASSLPGGAGELFF. The CDR3, as DNA: TGTGCCAGCAGTTTACCAGGGGGGGCCGGGGAGCTGTTTTTT.

The gene calls are TRBV6-1 and TRBJ2-1, with TRBD2 matching over 7 bases. V shed 1 base and J 5 bases; nucleotides not matched to a gene: 5. CDR1 is MNHNS and CDR2 is SASEGT in the germline V gene. CDR3 size: 15 residues. The CDR3 protein is CASSEGASGDNEQFF. Written as DNA, the CDR3 is TGTGCCAGCAGTGAAGGCGCTAGCGGTGACAATGAGCAGTTCTTC.